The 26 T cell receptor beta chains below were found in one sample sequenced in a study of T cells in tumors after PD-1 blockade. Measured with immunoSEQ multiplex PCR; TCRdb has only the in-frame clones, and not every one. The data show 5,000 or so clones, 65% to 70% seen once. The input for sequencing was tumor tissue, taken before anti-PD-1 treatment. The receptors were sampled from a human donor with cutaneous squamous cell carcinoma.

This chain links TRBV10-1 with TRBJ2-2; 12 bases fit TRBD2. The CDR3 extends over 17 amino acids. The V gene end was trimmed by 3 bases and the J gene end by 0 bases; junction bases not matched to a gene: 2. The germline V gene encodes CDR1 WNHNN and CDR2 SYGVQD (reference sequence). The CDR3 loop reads CASSELAGGANTGELFF. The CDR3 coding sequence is TGCGCCAGCAGTGAACTAGCGGGGGGCGCGAACACCGGGGAGCTGTTTTTT.

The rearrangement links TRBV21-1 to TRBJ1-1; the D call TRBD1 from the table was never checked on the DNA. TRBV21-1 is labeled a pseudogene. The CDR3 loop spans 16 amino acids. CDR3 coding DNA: TGTGCCAGCAGCCGGGACAGGGGTACTATGAACACTGAAGCTTTCTTT. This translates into CASSRDRGTMNTEAFF.

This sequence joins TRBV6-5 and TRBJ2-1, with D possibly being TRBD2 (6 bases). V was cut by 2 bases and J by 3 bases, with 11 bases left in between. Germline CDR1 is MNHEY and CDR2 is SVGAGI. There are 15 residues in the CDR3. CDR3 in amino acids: CASSYAQGGYNEQFF. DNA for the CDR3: TGTGCCAGCAGTTACGCCCAGGGAGGCTACAATGAGCAGTTCTTC.

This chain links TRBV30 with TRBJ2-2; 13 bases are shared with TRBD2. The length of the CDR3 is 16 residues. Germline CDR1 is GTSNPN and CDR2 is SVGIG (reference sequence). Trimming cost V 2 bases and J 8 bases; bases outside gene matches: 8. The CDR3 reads CAWSMRGLAGVGELFF. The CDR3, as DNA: TGTGCCTGGAGTATGAGAGGACTAGCGGGGGTTGGGGAGCTGTTTTTT.

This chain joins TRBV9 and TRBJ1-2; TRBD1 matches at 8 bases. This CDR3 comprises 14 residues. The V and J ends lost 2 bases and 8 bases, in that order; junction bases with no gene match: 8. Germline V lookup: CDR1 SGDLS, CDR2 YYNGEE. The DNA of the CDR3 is TGTGCCAGCAGCGTCACGGGACAGGAAAAGGGCTACACCTTC. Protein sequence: CASSVTGQEKGYTF.

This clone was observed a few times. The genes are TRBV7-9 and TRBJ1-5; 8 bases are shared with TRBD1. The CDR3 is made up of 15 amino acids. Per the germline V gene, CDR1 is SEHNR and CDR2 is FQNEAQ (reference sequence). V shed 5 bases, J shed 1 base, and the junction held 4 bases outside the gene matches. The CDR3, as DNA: TGTGCCAGCAGCCAGGGACAGGCAAGCAATCAGCCCCAGCATTTT. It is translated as CASSQGQASNQPQHF.

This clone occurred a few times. The CDR3, as DNA: TGTGCCAGCCGTGGAGACAGGGCAAGTCAGCATTTT. Its translation: CASRGDRASQHF. This chain uses TRBV2 with TRBJ1-5; 7 bases fit TRBD1. Per the germline V gene, CDR1 is SNHLY and CDR2 is FYNNEI. V was pared by 8 bases and J by 13 bases, with 11 bases of the junction left unmatched. The CDR3 loop spans 12 amino acids.

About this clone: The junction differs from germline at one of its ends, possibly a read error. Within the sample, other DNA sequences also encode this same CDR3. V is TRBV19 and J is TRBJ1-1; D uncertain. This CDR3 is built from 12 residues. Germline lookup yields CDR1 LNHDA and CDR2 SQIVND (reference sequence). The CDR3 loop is CASSKRNTEAFF. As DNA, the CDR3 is TGTGCCAGTAGTAAGAGGAATACTGAAGCCTTCTTT.

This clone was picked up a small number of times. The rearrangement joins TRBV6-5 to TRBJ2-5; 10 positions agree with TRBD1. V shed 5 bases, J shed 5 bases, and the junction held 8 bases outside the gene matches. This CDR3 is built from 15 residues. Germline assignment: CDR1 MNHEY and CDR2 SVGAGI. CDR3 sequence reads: CASSTGTGVRETQYF. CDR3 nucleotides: TGTGCCAGCAGTACCGGGACAGGGGTGAGGGAGACCCAGTACTTC.

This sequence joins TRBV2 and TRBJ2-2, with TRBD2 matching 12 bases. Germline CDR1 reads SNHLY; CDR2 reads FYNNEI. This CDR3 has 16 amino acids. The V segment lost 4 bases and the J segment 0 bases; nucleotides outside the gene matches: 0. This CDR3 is CASSGLAGANTGELFF. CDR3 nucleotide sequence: TGTGCCAGCAGTGGACTAGCGGGGGCGAACACCGGGGAGCTGTTTTTT.

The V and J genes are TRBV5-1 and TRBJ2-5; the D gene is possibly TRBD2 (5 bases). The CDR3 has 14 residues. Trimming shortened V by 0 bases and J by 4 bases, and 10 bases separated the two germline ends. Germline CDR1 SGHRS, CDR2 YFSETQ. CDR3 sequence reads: CASSLVEGRETQYF. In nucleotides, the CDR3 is TGCGCCAGCAGCTTGGTAGAGGGTAGAGAGACCCAGTACTTC.

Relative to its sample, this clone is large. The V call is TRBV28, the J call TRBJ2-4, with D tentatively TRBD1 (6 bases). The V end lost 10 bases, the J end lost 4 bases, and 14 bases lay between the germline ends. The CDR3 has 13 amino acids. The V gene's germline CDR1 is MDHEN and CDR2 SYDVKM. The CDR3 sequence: CAIQGSGKNIQYF. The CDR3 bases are TGTGCCATCCAGGGGTCCGGAAAAAACATTCAGTACTTC.

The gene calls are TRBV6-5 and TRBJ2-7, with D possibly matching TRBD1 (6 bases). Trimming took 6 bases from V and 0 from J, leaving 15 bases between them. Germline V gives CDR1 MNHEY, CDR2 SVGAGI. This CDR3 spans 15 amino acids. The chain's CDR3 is CASRLGGHRSYEQYF. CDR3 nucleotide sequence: TGTGCCAGCAGACTTGGGGGACATCGCTCCTACGAGCAGTACTTC.

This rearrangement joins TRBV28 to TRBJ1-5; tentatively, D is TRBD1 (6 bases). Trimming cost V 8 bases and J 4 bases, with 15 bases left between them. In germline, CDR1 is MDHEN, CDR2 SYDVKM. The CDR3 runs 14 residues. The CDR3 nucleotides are TGTGCCAGCGTAGGGGGGGGGCGAAATCAGCCCCAGCATTTT. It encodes CASVGGGRNQPQHF. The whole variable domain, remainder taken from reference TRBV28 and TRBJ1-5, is DVKVTQSSRYLVKRTGEKVFLECVQDMDHENMFWYRQDPGLGLRLIYFSYDVKMKEKGDIPEGYSVSREKKERFSLILESASTNQTSMYLCASVGGGRNQPQHFGDGTRLSIL.

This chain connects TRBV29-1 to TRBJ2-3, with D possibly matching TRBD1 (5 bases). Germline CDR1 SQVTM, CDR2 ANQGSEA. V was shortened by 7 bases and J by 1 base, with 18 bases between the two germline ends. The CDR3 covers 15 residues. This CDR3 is CSARQGTWGTDTQYF. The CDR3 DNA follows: TGCAGCGCCCGGCAGGGTACGTGGGGCACAGATACGCAGTATTTT.

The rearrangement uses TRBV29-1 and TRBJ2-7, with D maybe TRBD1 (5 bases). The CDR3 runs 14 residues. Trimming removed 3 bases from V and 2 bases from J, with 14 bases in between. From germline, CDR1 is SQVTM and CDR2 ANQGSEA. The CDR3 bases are TGCAGCGTTGAGGTCCCCCAGACAGCCTACGAGCAGTACTTC. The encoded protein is CSVEVPQTAYEQYF.

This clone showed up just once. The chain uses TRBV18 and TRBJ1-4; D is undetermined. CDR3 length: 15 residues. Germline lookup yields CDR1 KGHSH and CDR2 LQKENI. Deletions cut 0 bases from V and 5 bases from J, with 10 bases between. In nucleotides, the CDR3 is TGTGCCAGCTCACCACCTGGCACCTGGAATGAAAAACTGTTTTTT. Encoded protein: CASSPPGTWNEKLFF.

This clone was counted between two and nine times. CDR3 region: CASSLGMTGLLHEQYF. The CDR3, as DNA: TGCGCCAGCAGCTTGGGAATGACAGGGCTCCTCCACGAGCAGTACTTC. The J gene is TRBJ2-7, the V gene TRBV5-1, with TRBD1 matching over 7 bases. Germline CDR1 is SGHRS and CDR2 is YFSETQ. The junction had 11 bases not matched to a gene; V was cut back by 0 bases and J by 5 bases. This CDR3 is built from 16 residues.

The CDR3 DNA is TGCGCCAGCAGTGTTTGGGGACGGTTGAACACTGAAGCTTTCTTT. Encoded protein: CASSVWGRLNTEAFF. The chain is built from TRBV10-2 and TRBJ1-1, with D tentatively TRBD1 (5 bases). Between the trimmed V and J ends, which lost 4 bases and 0 bases, there was a span of 12 bases. Germline values: CDR1 WSHSY, CDR2 SAAADI. This CDR3 is 15 amino acids long.

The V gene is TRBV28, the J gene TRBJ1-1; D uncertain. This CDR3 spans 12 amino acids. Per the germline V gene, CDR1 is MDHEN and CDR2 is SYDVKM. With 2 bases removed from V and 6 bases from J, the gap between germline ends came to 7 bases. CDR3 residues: CASSLGRSEAFF. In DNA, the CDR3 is TGTGCCAGCAGTTTAGGACGGTCTGAAGCTTTCTTT.

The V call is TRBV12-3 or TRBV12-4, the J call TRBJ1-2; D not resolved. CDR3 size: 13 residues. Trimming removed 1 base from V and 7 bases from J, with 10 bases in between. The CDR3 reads CASSLGPEAGYTF. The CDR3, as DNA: TGTGCCAGCAGTTTAGGGCCAGAGGCTGGCTACACCTTC.

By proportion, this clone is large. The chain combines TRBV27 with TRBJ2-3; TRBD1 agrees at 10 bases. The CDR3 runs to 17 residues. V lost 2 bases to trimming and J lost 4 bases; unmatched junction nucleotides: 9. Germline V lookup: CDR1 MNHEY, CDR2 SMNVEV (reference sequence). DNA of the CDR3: TGTGCCAGCAGTTTAGGGTCCGGGACAGGGGCCGCAGATACGCAGTATTTT. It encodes CASSLGSGTGAADTQYF.

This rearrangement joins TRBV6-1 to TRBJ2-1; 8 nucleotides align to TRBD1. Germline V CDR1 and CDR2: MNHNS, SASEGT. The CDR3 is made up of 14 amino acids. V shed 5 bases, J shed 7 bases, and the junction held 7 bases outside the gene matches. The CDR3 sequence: CASSTAQGANEQFF. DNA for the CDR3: TGTGCCAGCAGTACGGCCCAGGGGGCTAATGAGCAGTTCTTC.

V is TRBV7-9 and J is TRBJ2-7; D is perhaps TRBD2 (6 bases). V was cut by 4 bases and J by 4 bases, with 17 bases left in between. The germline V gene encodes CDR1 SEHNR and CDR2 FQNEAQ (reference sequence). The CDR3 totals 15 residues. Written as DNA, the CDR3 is TGTGCCAGCAGCTCAGGGACTCCGGGCGATTACGAGCAGTACTTC. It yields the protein CASSSGTPGDYEQYF.

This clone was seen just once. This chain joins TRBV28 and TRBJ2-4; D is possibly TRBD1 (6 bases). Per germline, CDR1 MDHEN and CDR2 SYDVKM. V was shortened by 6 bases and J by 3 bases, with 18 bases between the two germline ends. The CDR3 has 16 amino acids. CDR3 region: CASSREGQYNKNIQYF. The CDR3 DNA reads TGTGCCAGCAGCCGAGAAGGACAGTATAACAAAAACATTCAGTACTTC.

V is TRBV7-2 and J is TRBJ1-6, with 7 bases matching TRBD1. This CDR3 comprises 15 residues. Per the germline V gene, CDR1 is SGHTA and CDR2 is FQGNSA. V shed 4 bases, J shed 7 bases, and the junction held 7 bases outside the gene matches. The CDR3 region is CASSSPGTVNSPLHF. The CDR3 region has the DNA TGTGCCAGCAGCTCCCCCGGGACAGTCAATTCACCCCTCCACTTT.